This T cell receptor beta chain was found in a study of beta chain features in type 1 diabetes. Populations isolated by sorting all had purity greater than 95%. This clone was seen only a few times. Its matching antigen is unknown. Study results and caveats: VDJ junctions sequenced from type 1 diabetes patients showed fewer insertions and more deletions. Compared to healthy donors, patients appeared to have naive, central memory and Treg TCRB repertoires that were more alike.

As every portion of the isolated RNA was reverse transcribed, the sequencing read expressed TCRB transcripts. The average output of naive, central memory and regulatory T cell samples was approximately 3.7 million reads. Libraries were prepared by immunoSEQ multiplex PCR; TCRdb keeps only in-frame clonotypes and omits some of them. The table shows 900,000 or so clones, with roughly 17% occurring only once. CDR1 MDHEN and CDR2 SYDVKM come from the germline V gene. This CDR3 is 13 amino acids long. Trimming shortened V by 6 bases and J by 1 base, and 8 bases separated the two germline ends. The chain is built from TRBV28 and TRBJ2-3; the D is unclear. This clonotype originated in a woman younger than 35 in good health. Material: naive CD4+ T cells from blood. CDR3 DNA: TGTGCCAGCAGAAGGATGGGCACAGATACGCAGTATTTT. Translating it yields CASRRMGTDTQYF.